The next 31 T cell receptor beta chains were all read from a single sample in a study of shared clonotypes between healthy human individuals (dated by TCRdb to 2018 to 2020). The library came from the immunoSEQ multiplex PCR assay. Here the immuneACCESS table is served through TCRdb, limited to in-frame sequences with V and J called. Missing clones are a known gap in these copies; in checked studies unresolved V genes cover under half, and the rest lacks a known reason. Across this sample there are over a million clones, with approximately 80% seen only once. The ten largest account for around 0.6% of the sample. Sample: memory CD4+ T cells from PBMCs. The cell subset or site label of this sample denotes: CD45RA-negative fraction. The receptors shown here come from a young man in good health. Some clones in this sample may be carry-over from other donors' samples.

The J gene is TRBJ1-4, the V gene TRBV7-6; no clear D. CDR3 size: 13 residues. The V gene's germline CDR1 is SGHVS and CDR2 FNYEAQ. The germline V and J ends were trimmed by 2 bases and 3 bases, with 4 bases remaining between them. The CDR3 DNA reads as TGTGCCAGCAGCTTAAGGGCTAATGAAAAACTGTTTTTT. Amino acid sequence: CASSLRANEKLFF.

There are a few counts of this clone. This chain connects TRBV5-4 to TRBJ2-2; D is unresolved. This CDR3 spans 15 amino acids. The germline gives CDR1 SGHNT, CDR2 YYREEE (reference sequence). The ends were cut back, 4 bases at V and 3 bases at J, with 13 bases in the middle. CDR3 sequence (DNA): TGTGCCAGCAGCCTAGGGTCCAGAGACACCGGGGAGCTGTTTTTT. This gives the protein CASSLGSRDTGELFF.

This clone was observed a single time. The rearrangement links TRBV15 to TRBJ2-3; 9 positions agree with TRBD1. After removal of 4 bases from V and 5 bases from J, the junction contained 10 bases not matched to a gene. The germline V gene encodes CDR1 LNHNV and CDR2 YYDKDF (reference sequence). The CDR3 spans 16 residues. The CDR3 region has the DNA TGTGCCACCAGCACGGGACGGACAGGGGTGGTAGATACGCAGTATTTT. The encoded protein is CATSTGRTGVVDTQYF.

The chain couples TRBV11-2 to TRBJ1-2; 10 bases map to TRBD1. Germline assignment: CDR1 SGHAT and CDR2 FQNNGV. This CDR3 is 17 amino acids long. V lost 5 bases, J lost 0 bases, and 9 bases stayed unmatched. DNA for the CDR3: TGTGCCAGCAGCCCCGCTGGGGACAGGGGCTCTAACTATGGCTACACCTTC. It specifies CASSPAGDRGSNYGYTF.

The chain recombines TRBV28 with TRBJ1-2, with a tentative D call TRBD1 (6 bases). The CDR3 runs 16 residues. The germline CDR1 and CDR2 sequences are MDHEN and SYDVKM. The V and J ends lost 1 base and 6 bases respectively, with 18 bases between them. The CDR3 bases are TGTGCCAGCAGTTTATTGTTAAGGAGGGGGGTCGATGGCTACACCTTC. This translates into CASSLLLRRGVDGYTF.

The V gene is TRBV30, the J gene TRBJ1-5; D tentatively fits TRBD1 or TRBD2 (5 bases each). The last part of the DNA fits TRBJ2-3 better; the J call may be wrong. The CDR3 consists of 15 residues. Germline CDR1 GTSNPN, CDR2 SVGIG (reference sequence). CDR3 in amino acids: CAWTGSRYSNQPQYF. DNA for the CDR3: TGTGCCTGGACAGGGAGCCGTTATAGCAATCAGCCCCAGTATTTT.

This clone has only a few counts. The V call is TRBV19, the J call TRBJ2-3; D is unresolved. This CDR3 is 13 amino acids long. Trimming pared 4 bases from V and 3 bases from J, leaving 8 bases between. Germline V gene lookup returns CDR1 LNHDA and CDR2 SQIVND (reference sequence). This CDR3 reads CASSKFGTDTQYF. The CDR3 nucleotides read TGTGCCAGTAGTAAGTTCGGGACAGATACGCAGTATTTT.

As to this clone: Additional DNA sequences in this sample encode the identical CDR3. The chain carries TRBV18 and TRBJ2-1, with 11 bases fitting TRBD2. J gave up 3 bases and V 2 bases, and 0 bases lay outside the gene matches. From germline, CDR1 is KGHSH and CDR2 LQKENI. The CDR3 covers 15 residues. CDR3 DNA sequence: TGTGCCAGCTCACCAGGACTAGCGGGCTACAATGAGCAGTTCTTC. Translated, it gives CASSPGLAGYNEQFF.

This clone appeared once. Given a far larger clone just one base away, this is likely a sequencing read error. This chain connects TRBV2 to TRBJ1-5; 7 bases are a match to TRBD1. The CDR3 extends over 17 amino acids. Looked up from germline, CDR1 is SNHLY and CDR2 is FYNNEI. The CDR3 DNA reads TGTGCCAGCAGTGTACCTCCCGGGACAGTTAGCAGTCAGCCCCAGCATTTT. As protein: CASSVPPGTVSSQPQHF.

This clone was seen a handful of times. V is TRBV28 and J is TRBJ1-5; 7 nucleotides agree with TRBD1. V lost 5 bases to trimming and J lost 5 bases; unmatched junction nucleotides: 9. The CDR3 consists of 15 residues. CDR1 is MDHEN, CDR2 SYDVKM, per germline. The CDR3 bases are TGTGCCAGCAGTGCATACAGACAGGGCTATCAGCCCCAGCATTTT. It encodes CASSAYRQGYQPQHF.

The DNA of the CDR3 is TGTGCCAGCAGCAGACAAAAGACAGGGTTAGATACGCAGTATTTT. It yields the protein CASSRQKTGLDTQYF. The chain carries TRBV28 and TRBJ2-3, with 7 bases aligning to TRBD1. With 6 bases clipped from V and 5 bases from J, the junction kept 11 bases outside the gene matches. CDR1 is MDHEN, CDR2 SYDVKM, per germline. The CDR3 consists of 15 residues.

The V and J genes are TRBV29-1 and TRBJ1-1; D gene uncertain. Germline V gene sequence: CDR1 SQVTM, CDR2 ANQGSEA. V shed 3 bases and J shed 5 bases, with 10 bases lying between them. The CDR3 consists of 12 residues. The CDR3 region is CSVDQSRTEAFF. The CDR3 bases are TGCAGCGTTGATCAGAGTCGGACTGAAGCTTTCTTT.

This clone has only a few counts. This chain connects TRBV12-5 to TRBJ2-6; no definite D call. This CDR3 contains 13 residues. The germline CDR1 and CDR2 sequences are LGHNT and FRNRAP. Trimming took off 3 bases at V and 2 bases at J, with 2 bases between the two ends. The CDR3 sequence is CASGLPGANVLTF. CDR3 nucleotides: TGTGCTAGTGGTTTACCTGGGGCCAACGTCCTGACTTTC.

In this sample, this clone turned up a few times. V usage is TRBV10-2 and J usage is TRBJ2-3; D unclear. Germline V gives CDR1 WSHSY, CDR2 SAAADI. V gave up 7 bases and J gave up 6 bases, with 8 bases separating them. The CDR3 has 11 residues. Here the CDR3 reads CASTSADTQYF. CDR3 nucleotide sequence: TGCGCCAGCACCTCTGCTGATACGCAGTATTTT.

To note about this clone: The conserved closing phenylalanine or tryptophan is absent in this CDR3, likely reflecting a read error. It is unclear where the CDR3 begins or ends on the DNA, so no DNA is shown, and the CDR3 is as TCRdb lists it. The V call is TRBV29-1, the J call TRBJ1-1. The germline V gene has CDR1 SQVTM and CDR2 ANQGSEA. The CDR3 region is 12 residues in length, termini included. CDR3 loop: CSVEVRGDSRSG.

The chain has TRBV2 and TRBJ1-1; D ambiguous. Germline CDR1 reads SNHLY; CDR2 reads FYNNEI. Trimming shortened V by 7 bases and J by 3 bases, and 6 bases separated the two germline ends. This CDR3 is built from 11 residues. For the CDR3, the DNA is TGTGCCAGCAACAGCCACACTGAAGCTTTCTTT. Translating gives CASNSHTEAFF.

This clone was seen a single time. Within the sample, other DNA sequences also encode this same CDR3. Here the CDR3 reads CASSLGRAQETQYF. The CDR3 bases are TGTGCCAGCAGCTTAGGGCGAGCCCAAGAGACCCAGTACTTC. V usage is TRBV11-2 and J usage is TRBJ2-5; D unresolved. Trimming cost V 1 base and J 1 base, with 7 bases left between them. The CDR3 sequence is 14 residues long. Germline-derived CDR1 and CDR2 are SGHAT and FQNNGV. Filled out from reference TRBV11-2 and TRBJ2-5, the complete variable domain reads EAGVAQSPRYKIIEKRQSVAFWCNPISGHATLYWYQQILGQGPKLLIQFQNNGVVDDSQLPKDRFSAERLKGVDSTLKIQPAKLEDSAVYLCASSLGRAQETQYFGPGTRLLVL.

This sequence joins TRBV2 and TRBJ1-1; no firm D call. Germline V lookup: CDR1 SNHLY, CDR2 FYNNEI. The CDR3 runs 16 residues. V was shortened by 2 bases and J by 2 bases, with 15 bases between the two germline ends. The CDR3 here is CASSEMGIGLNTEAFF. The CDR3 region has the DNA TGTGCCAGCAGTGAAATGGGAATAGGGCTCAACACTGAAGCTTTCTTT.

This clone was seen only once. The chain links TRBV11-2 to TRBJ1-3, with no clear D. V lost 4 bases and J 5 bases, leaving 6 bases between the germline ends. Germline V gene data show CDR1 as SGHAT and CDR2 as FQNNGV. The CDR3 has 12 amino acids. CDR3 DNA: TGTGCCAGCAGCTCACAGCGAAACACCATATATTTT. Amino acid sequence: CASSSQRNTIYF.

This chain joins TRBV30 and TRBJ1-1; unclear D gene. Trimming took 0 bases from V and 1 from J, leaving 6 bases between them. The germline V gene has CDR1 GTSNPN and CDR2 SVGIG (reference sequence). The CDR3 is 13 amino acids. CDR3: CAWSVRANTEAFF. The CDR3 bases are TGTGCCTGGAGTGTACGGGCGAACACTGAAGCTTTCTTT. Variable domain in full (rest from reference TRBV30 and TRBJ1-1): SQTIHQWPATLVQPVGSPLSLECTVEGTSNPNLYWYRQAAGRGLQLLFYSVGIGQISSEVPQNLSASRPQDRQFILSSKKLLLSDSGFYLCAWSVRANTEAFFGQGTRLTVV.

The chain uses TRBV7-9 and TRBJ1-5; 12 bases map to TRBD1. V was pared by 0 bases and J by 7 bases, with 10 bases of the junction left unmatched. The CDR3 runs 18 residues. From germline, CDR1 is SEHNR and CDR2 FQNEAQ (reference sequence). The CDR3 nucleotides read TGTGCCAGCAGCTTAGCGCGTGTGGGACAGGGGGCAAGCCAGCCCCAGCATTTT. It codes for CASSLARVGQGASQPQHF.

In regard to this clone: Other DNA sequences in the sample encode the same CDR3. This sequence joins TRBV20-1 and TRBJ2-7, with D unclear. The CDR3 contains 11 residues. Germline values: CDR1 DFQATT, CDR2 SNEGSKA (reference sequence). V lost 0 bases and J 4 bases, leaving 4 bases between the germline ends. The CDR3 sequence is CSAREAYEQYF. The CDR3 DNA follows: TGCAGTGCTAGAGAAGCGTACGAGCAGTACTTC.

Of note for this clone: The junction departs from germline at one end; a sequencing error may be responsible. The rearrangement uses TRBV29-1 and TRBJ1-2; maybe TRBD1 (5 bases). The CDR3 runs 15 residues. Looked up from germline, CDR1 is SQVTM and CDR2 is ANQGSEA. The CDR3 here is CSVEGIGRGLGGYTF. The CDR3 nucleotides are TGCAGCGTAGAAGGAATAGGAAGGGGCCTGGGTGGCTACACCTTC. Variable domain in full (rest from reference TRBV29-1 and TRBJ1-2): SAVISQKPSRDICQRGTSLTIQCQVDSQVTMMFWYRQQPGQSLTLIATANQGSEATYESGFVIDKFPISRPNLTFSTLTVSNMSPEDSSIYLCSVEGIGRGLGGYTFGSGTRLTVV.

The V gene is TRBV5-1, the J gene TRBJ2-7, with D unclear. CDR3 length: 13 residues. The V gene lost 2 bases and the J gene lost 3 bases, with 9 bases spanning the gap. CDR1 SGHRS and CDR2 YFSETQ come from the germline V gene. CDR3 DNA sequence: TGCGCCAGCAGCTTCGGCACATTCTACGAGCAGTACTTC. Protein sequence: CASSFGTFYEQYF.

The V call is TRBV28, the J call TRBJ1-1; D remains ambiguous. The germline V and J ends were trimmed by 4 bases and 6 bases, with 12 bases remaining between them. CDR3 length: 13 amino acids. The germline gives CDR1 MDHEN, CDR2 SYDVKM. This CDR3 is CASSSDALSEAFF. For the CDR3, the DNA is TGTGCCAGCAGTTCGGATGCCCTTTCTGAAGCTTTCTTT.

The rearrangement uses TRBV6-1 and TRBJ1-5, with D possibly being TRBD1 (5 bases). Trimming left V 5 bases short and J 3 bases short, with 14 bases between. The length of the CDR3 is 15 residues. Germline CDR1 and CDR2: MNHNS and SASEGT. CDR3 sequence (DNA): TGTGCCAGCAGTTTGCAGGGTAACAACAATCAGCCCCAGCATTTT. Residues: CASSLQGNNNQPQHF.

V gene TRBV27 combines with J gene TRBJ2-6; 8 bases are shared with TRBD1. The CDR3 runs to 19 residues. V lost 5 bases and J lost 1; bases outside the gene matches: 13. In germline, CDR1 is MNHEY, CDR2 SMNVEV (reference sequence). The CDR3 is CASSKSQTGGISGANVLTF. The CDR3 DNA reads TGTGCCAGCAGTAAAAGCCAAACAGGGGGGATTTCTGGGGCCAACGTCCTGACTTTC.

The J gene is TRBJ1-6, the V gene TRBV28, with D possibly matching TRBD1 (5 bases). This CDR3 is built from 14 residues. In germline, CDR1 is MDHEN, CDR2 SYDVKM. V dropped 8 bases and J dropped 9 bases, with 17 bases sitting between them. The CDR3 loop is CASRIPGSGSPLHF. DNA for the CDR3: TGTGCCAGCCGCATTCCAGGGTCGGGTTCACCCCTCCACTTT. The full variable domain, completed using reference TRBV28 and TRBJ1-6, is DVKVTQSSRYLVKRTGEKVFLECVQDMDHENMFWYRQDPGLGLRLIYFSYDVKMKEKGDIPEGYSVSREKKERFSLILESASTNQTSMYLCASRIPGSGSPLHFGNGTRLTVT.

The chain uses TRBV28 and TRBJ2-7; 7 bases are shared with TRBD2. Germline loops: CDR1 MDHEN, CDR2 SYDVKM. The CDR3 covers 14 residues. V trimming: 5 bases; J trimming: 1 base; junction bases outside the gene matches: 5. The CDR3 sequence: CASSPGTTSYEQYF. The DNA for the CDR3 is TGTGCCAGCAGTCCAGGGACTACTTCCTACGAGCAGTACTTC.

The chain couples TRBV9 to TRBJ1-2, with D hard to call. There are 14 residues in the CDR3. In germline, CDR1 is SGDLS, CDR2 YYNGEE. Between the trimmed V and J ends, which lost 6 bases and 4 bases, there was a span of 16 bases. The CDR3 DNA reads as TGTGCCAGCAAAGGATCAAGAAAGACCTATGGCTACACCTTC. It yields the protein CASKGSRKTYGYTF.

The chain links TRBV14 to TRBJ2-7; a weak D match, TRBD2 (6 bases). The CDR3 is made up of 14 amino acids. Between the trimmed V and J ends, which lost 6 bases and 2 bases, there was a span of 14 bases. Germline V lookup: CDR1 SGHDN, CDR2 FVKESK. The CDR3 DNA reads as TGTGCCAGCAGGGATGGGGACTTTCCCTACGAGCAGTACTTC. This encodes CASRDGDFPYEQYF. The full variable domain, its missing parts supplied by reference TRBV14 and TRBJ2-7, is EAGVTQFPSHSVIEKGQTVTLRCDPISGHDNLYWYRRVMGKEIKFLLHFVKESKQDESGMPNNRFLAERTGGTYSTLKVQPAELEDSGVYFCASRDGDFPYEQYFGPGTRLTVT.